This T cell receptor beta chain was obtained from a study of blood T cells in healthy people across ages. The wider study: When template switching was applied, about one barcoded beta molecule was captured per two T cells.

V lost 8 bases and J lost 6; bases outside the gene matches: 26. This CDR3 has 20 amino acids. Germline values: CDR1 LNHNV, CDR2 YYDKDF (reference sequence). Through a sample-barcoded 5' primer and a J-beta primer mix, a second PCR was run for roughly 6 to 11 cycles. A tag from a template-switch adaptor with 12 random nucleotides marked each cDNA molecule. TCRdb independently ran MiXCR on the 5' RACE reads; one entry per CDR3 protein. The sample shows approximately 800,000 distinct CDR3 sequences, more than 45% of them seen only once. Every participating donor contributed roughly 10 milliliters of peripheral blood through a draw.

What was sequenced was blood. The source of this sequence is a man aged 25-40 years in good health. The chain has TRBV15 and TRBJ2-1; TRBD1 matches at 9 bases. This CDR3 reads CATGQGPPVDSLETFNEQFF. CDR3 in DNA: TGTGCCACCGGACAGGGGCCCCCAGTAGATAGTCTCGAGACTTTCAATGAGCAGTTCTTC.